Many counts were recorded for the clone carrying this T cell receptor (beta chain). These data are taken from a study of beta chain features in type 1 diabetes. Germline V gene lookup returns CDR1 KGHSH and CDR2 LQKENI. The CDR3 runs to 15 residues. Trimming took 0 bases from V and 0 from J, leaving 8 bases between them. Since all of the isolated RNA was reverse transcribed, expressed TCRB transcripts were what got sequenced. The method was immunoSEQ multiplex PCR; TCRdb's version includes in-frame clones alone and lacks a portion of them. The profile shows 300,000 or so clones, roughly 8% of them singletons.

Sequenced input: central memory CD4+ T cells from blood. V gene TRBV18 combines with J gene TRBJ1-1; D remains ambiguous. The sequence was obtained from a young woman in good health. The CDR3 coding sequence is TGTGCCAGCTCACCACCGACCCTTCTGAACACTGAAGCTTTCTTT. Amino acid sequence: CASSPPTLLNTEAFF. The full variable domain, in which reference TRBV18 and TRBJ1-1 provide the parts outside the CDR3, is NAGVMQNPRHLVRRRGQEARLRCSPMKGHSHVYWYRQLPEEGLKFMVYLQKENIIDESGMPKERFSAEFPKEGPSILRIQQVVRGDSAAYFCASSPPTLLNTEAFFGQGTRLTVV.